A single sample gave rise to the 5 T cell receptor beta chains below, sequenced in a study of patients and donors after allogeneic stem cell transplantation. One entry per CDR3 protein, called by TCRdb with MiXCR from the RT-PCR reads. In the table there are about a million distinct CDR3 sequences, roughly 18% of which are singletons. The sequencing input was blood, either unsorted or a sorted T cell fraction (not recorded which). These receptors came from a human donor who was either an allogeneic HSCT recipient or a stem cell or donor lymphocyte infusion donor (not recorded which). It is not recorded whose cells these are; they may come from a transplant donor.

This clonotype was seen a handful of times. The rearrangement joins TRBV7-2 to TRBJ1-3, with 9 nucleotides matching TRBD1. Germline values: CDR1 SGHTA, CDR2 FQGNSA. J gave up 2 bases and V 2 bases, and 1 base lay outside the gene matches. The CDR3 has 15 amino acids. CDR3 sequence: CASSLNRGPGNTIYF. In DNA form, the CDR3 reads TGTGCCAGCAGCTTAAACAGGGGGCCTGGAAACACCATATATTTT.

This clonotype was picked up many times. This CDR3 is CASSSRTSGGNEQFF. DNA for the CDR3: TGTGCCAGCAGCTCCCGAACTAGCGGGGGAAATGAGCAGTTCTTC. The chain has TRBV7-8 and TRBJ2-1; 11 nucleotides agree with TRBD2. The CDR3 has 15 residues. V shed 4 bases, J shed 7 bases, and the junction held 6 bases outside the gene matches. The germline V gene encodes CDR1 SGHVS and CDR2 FQNEAQ.

This clonotype was picked up a small number of times. V is TRBV3-1 and J is TRBJ2-6, with D uncertain. The CDR3 is made up of 14 amino acids. Germline loops: CDR1 LGHDT, CDR2 YNNKEL (reference sequence). Trimming shortened V by 3 bases and J by 3 bases, and 6 bases separated the two germline ends. CDR3 coding DNA: TGTGCCAGCAGCCAGGCAAATGGGGCCAACGTCCTGACTTTC. This codes for CASSQANGANVLTF.

This clonotype was recorded a few times. The chain links TRBV5-1 to TRBJ1-1; tentative D call: TRBD1 (5 bases). V shed 2 bases and J shed 1 base, with 12 bases lying between them. The germline V gene has CDR1 SGHRS and CDR2 YFSETQ. The CDR3 runs 15 residues. The chain's CDR3 is CASSFRGTSNTEAFF. The CDR3 DNA follows: TGCGCCAGCAGCTTCCGCGGGACGTCGAACACTGAAGCTTTCTTT.

V is TRBV6-5 and J is TRBJ1-4, with D perhaps TRBD1 (5 bases). Germline V gene sequence: CDR1 MNHEY, CDR2 SVGAGI. Trimming cost V 0 bases and J 3 bases, with 11 bases left between them. The CDR3 has 16 amino acids. CDR3 region: CASSYSFGGANEKLFF. The DNA for the CDR3 is TGTGCCAGCAGTTACTCCTTCGGGGGAGCTAATGAAAAACTGTTTTTT.